Listed here are 31 T cell receptor beta chains from one sample, sequenced in a study of cytomegalovirus exposure and HLA in healthy donors. Amplification used 60 Vbeta primers and 13 Jbeta primers. Libraries were prepared by immunoSEQ multiplex PCR; TCRdb keeps only in-frame clonotypes and omits some of them. The data contain 100,000 to 150,000 clones, about 74% of them singletons. Sequencing was done on a sample of PBMCs. These receptors were obtained from a woman in her forties or fifties in good health and CMV-seropositive.

The rearrangement uses TRBV13 and TRBJ1-6; TRBD1 matches 8 bases. The CDR3 runs 15 residues. The J segment lost 3 bases and the V segment lost 3 bases, leaving 1 base of the junction unmatched. Looked up from germline, CDR1 is PRHDT and CDR2 is FYEKMQ (reference sequence). The CDR3 protein is CASSFGTGYNSPLHF. The CDR3 nucleotides are TGTGCCAGCAGCTTCGGGACAGGCTATAATTCACCCCTCCACTTT.

The rearrangement links TRBV7-2 to TRBJ1-2, with D possibly TRBD1 on 6 matching bases. CDR3 size: 15 residues. In germline, CDR1 is SGHTA, CDR2 FQGNSA. V lost 1 base to trimming and J lost 4 bases, with 13 bases between them. CDR3 in amino acids: CASSLGARGPYGYTF. The CDR3 nucleotides read TGTGCCAGCAGCTTAGGTGCCAGGGGACCCTATGGCTACACCTTC. Looking up the rest from reference TRBV7-2 and TRBJ1-2 gives the full variable domain: GAGVSQSPSNKVTEKGKDVELRCDPISGHTALYWYRQSLGQGLEFLIYFQGNSAPDKSGLPSDRFSAERTGGSVSTLTIQRTQQEDSAVYLCASSLGARGPYGYTFGSGTRLTVV.

Remarks on this clone: A read error may produce the germline difference seen at one junction end. This CDR3 reads CASSSGTTGNTIYF. The CDR3 DNA reads TGTGCTAGCAGCTCCGGGACAACCGGAAACACCATATATTTT. This sequence joins TRBV7-7 and TRBJ1-3; a possible D gene is TRBD1 (6 bases). This CDR3 is built from 14 residues. Germline lookup yields CDR1 SSHAT and CDR2 FNYEAQ (reference sequence).

The CDR3 loop is CSVKKSEKLFF. CDR3 coding DNA: TGCAGTGTAAAAAAGAGTGAAAAACTGTTTTTT. The chain has TRBV20-1 and TRBJ1-4; no clear D. V lost 7 bases and J lost 7, with 10 bases in between. Germline CDR1 and CDR2: DFQATT and SNEGSKA (reference sequence). The CDR3 spans 11 residues.

This clone turned up a few times. The chain links TRBV6-5 to TRBJ1-1, with TRBD1 identical over 10 bases. CDR1 and CDR2 from the germline V gene are MNHEY and SVGAGI. The ends lost 6 bases at V and 5 bases at J; junction bases unmatched: 3. CDR3 length: 13 residues. Here the CDR3 DNA reads TGTGCCAGCAGAGGACAGGGGGGGACTGAAGCTTTCTTT. The encoded protein is CASRGQGGTEAFF.

The V call is TRBV11-2, the J call TRBJ2-7; D gene uncertain. This CDR3 contains 14 residues. V was shortened by 5 bases and J by 3 bases, with 14 bases between the two germline ends. Germline lookup yields CDR1 SGHAT and CDR2 FQNNGV. CDR3 nucleotides: TGTGCCAGCAGCCTATACTCGATCGGCTACGAGCAGTACTTC. This translates into CASSLYSIGYEQYF.

The chain links TRBV9 to TRBJ2-5; possibly TRBD2 for D (6 bases). The V and J ends lost 4 bases and 3 bases respectively, with 16 bases between them. The germline V gene has CDR1 SGDLS and CDR2 YYNGEE. The CDR3 length is 15 residues. The chain's CDR3 is CASSSSARGEETQYF. The CDR3 DNA is TGTGCCAGCAGCTCCAGTGCGCGGGGCGAAGAGACCCAGTACTTC.

The rearrangement links TRBV27 to TRBJ1-5; D may be TRBD1 (5 bases). Germline values: CDR1 MNHEY, CDR2 SMNVEV (reference sequence). The CDR3 length is 15 residues. V dropped 6 bases and J dropped 7 bases, with 19 bases sitting between them. CDR3 coding DNA: TGTGCCAGCAGAACCATTTGGGAGGACAACCAGCCCCAGCATTTT. It codes for CASRTIWEDNQPQHF.

This clone has a single count. The V and J genes are TRBV9 and TRBJ2-2; D not resolved. CDR1 is SGDLS and CDR2 is YYNGEE in the germline V gene. CDR3 size: 15 residues. V gave up 6 bases and J gave up 7 bases, with 19 bases separating them. Here the CDR3 reads CASNRQGNPVGELFF. The CDR3 DNA reads as TGTGCCAGCAACAGACAAGGAAACCCCGTCGGGGAGCTGTTTTTT. The full variable domain, with the rest looked up from reference TRBV9 and TRBJ2-2, is DSGVTQTPKHLITATGQRVTLRCSPRSGDLSVYWYQQSLDQGLQFLIQYYNGEERAKGNILERFSAQQFPDLHSELNLSSLELGDSALYFCASNRQGNPVGELFFGEGSRLTVL.

J is TRBJ1-2 and V is TRBV6-5; a possible D gene is TRBD1 (5 bases). This CDR3 is built from 15 residues. Trimming cost V 2 bases and J 0 bases, with 10 bases left between them. CDR1 and CDR2 (germline): MNHEY, SVGAGI. DNA of the CDR3: TGTGCCAGCAGTTACACCCGGGGGGCTAACTATGGCTACACCTTC. Protein: CASSYTRGANYGYTF.

The V call is TRBV5-4, the J call TRBJ1-4; perhaps TRBD1 as D (6 bases). CDR1 SGHNT and CDR2 YYREEE come from the germline V gene (reference sequence). V lost 5 bases, J lost 0 bases, and 11 bases lay in between. The CDR3 loop spans 15 amino acids. Here the CDR3 DNA reads TGTGCCAGCAGGTCCGGGACAACAACTAATGAAAAACTGTTTTTT. Its protein product is CASRSGTTTNEKLFF.

This clone was recorded only once. CDR3 protein: CASSRTLQGAREQYF. DNA for the CDR3: TGTGCCAGCAGTCGTACCCTACAGGGGGCGCGGGAGCAGTACTTC. This chain joins TRBV6-5 and TRBJ2-7; TRBD1 aligns across 9 bases. The V gene end was trimmed by 5 bases and the J gene end by 7 bases; junction bases not matched to a gene: 12. The CDR3 totals 15 residues. Germline-derived CDR1 and CDR2 are MNHEY and SVGAGI.

This clone has more than one count but fewer than ten. J is TRBJ2-7 and V is TRBV11-3; tentatively, D is TRBD2 (6 bases). This CDR3 has 15 amino acids. V lost 1 base and J lost 0, with 10 bases in between. The germline CDR1 and CDR2 sequences are SGHNT and YENEEA. This chain's CDR3 is CASSLGGGLSYEQYF. The CDR3 coding sequence is TGTGCCAGCAGCTTAGGTGGAGGGCTCTCCTACGAGCAGTACTTC.

The chain joins TRBV5-1 to TRBJ2-1; D remains unclear. CDR3 length: 13 residues. Germline V gene lookup returns CDR1 SGHRS and CDR2 YFSETQ. V lost 4 bases, J lost 2 bases, and 7 bases lay in between. Here the CDR3 DNA reads TGCGCCAGCAGCAGAACAGCCTACAATGAGCAGTTCTTC. Its protein product is CASSRTAYNEQFF.

The rearrangement joins TRBV6-4 to TRBJ1-5; 8 bases match TRBD1. CDR1 is MRHNA, CDR2 SNTAGT, per germline. J lost 4 bases, V lost 7 bases, and 9 bases had no gene match. The CDR3 is made up of 15 amino acids. For the CDR3, the DNA is TGTGCCAGCATCGCTGGACAGGGCGGAAATCAGCCCCAGCATTTT. Translating it yields CASIAGQGGNQPQHF.

This chain links TRBV29-1 with TRBJ2-7, with D possibly TRBD1 on 6 matching bases. The germline V and J ends were trimmed by 6 bases and 4 bases, with 10 bases remaining between them. In germline, CDR1 is SQVTM, CDR2 ANQGSEA. The CDR3 consists of 11 residues. The DNA for the CDR3 is TGCAGCGTAGGACAGCCTTACGAGCAGTACTTC. Amino acids: CSVGQPYEQYF.

With respect to this clone: A junction end diverges from the germline sequence, so it may reflect a read error. The chain couples TRBV7-9 to TRBJ2-1; possibly TRBD1 for D (6 bases). The germline CDR1 and CDR2 sequences are SEHNR and FQNEAQ (reference sequence). This CDR3 is 15 amino acids long. The CDR3 DNA is TGTTCCAGCAGCTTAGGAGTGGGGGCGTACAATGAGCAGTTCTTC. Translating it yields CSSSLGVGAYNEQFF.

This chain joins TRBV5-4 and TRBJ2-5; D perhaps matches TRBD2 (5 bases). V was trimmed by 4 bases and J by 1 base, leaving 17 bases between them. Per the germline V gene, CDR1 is SGHNT and CDR2 is YYREEE (reference sequence). The CDR3 totals 16 residues. In DNA, the CDR3 is TGTGCCAGCAGCCGGTCCGGGGTTTTCCGCCAAGAGACCCAGTACTTC. As protein: CASSRSGVFRQETQYF.

Note on this clone: One end of the junction is discordant with germline, which a read error may explain. The rearrangement links TRBV6-1 to TRBJ1-1; TRBD1 matches 11 bases. Germline loops: CDR1 MNHNS, CDR2 SASEGT. CDR3 size: 15 residues. The CDR3 sequence: CSSSEAGTGGGEAFF. The CDR3 coding sequence is TGTTCCAGCAGTGAGGCCGGGACAGGGGGGGGTGAAGCTTTCTTT.

This clone was observed a handful of times. Different DNA sequences within this sample yield the same CDR3. J is TRBJ2-7 and V is TRBV6-1; D is undetermined. V lost 2 bases to trimming and J lost 3 bases, with 5 bases between them. The V gene's germline CDR1 is MNHNS and CDR2 SASEGT. The CDR3 spans 12 residues. Here the CDR3 DNA reads TGTGCCAGCAGTGAAAGAGGCTACGAGCAGTACTTC. It specifies CASSERGYEQYF.

This sequence joins TRBV2 and TRBJ1-6; unclear D gene. This CDR3 contains 12 residues. CDR1 and CDR2 from the germline V gene are SNHLY and FYNNEI. Trimming removed 6 bases from V and 12 bases from J, with 12 bases in between. The DNA for the CDR3 is TGTGCCAGCAGGGATGGAGATATACCCCTCCACTTT. Translated: CASRDGDIPLHF.

A few counts support this clone. The chain couples TRBV5-1 to TRBJ2-2, with 8 bases fitting TRBD1. There are 14 residues in the CDR3. Looked up from germline, CDR1 is SGHRS and CDR2 is YFSETQ. V lost 5 bases to trimming and J lost 3 bases; unmatched junction nucleotides: 3. Here the CDR3 reads CASRDRADTGELFF. DNA of the CDR3: TGCGCCAGCAGGGACAGGGCGGACACCGGGGAGCTGTTTTTT.

The chain couples TRBV2 to TRBJ1-6, with a possible D match to TRBD1 (6 bases). Trimming removed 3 bases at V and 5 bases at J, with 8 bases between. This CDR3 contains 14 residues. From germline, CDR1 is SNHLY and CDR2 FYNNEI. The CDR3 sequence is CASSERTDNSPLHF. CDR3 DNA sequence: TGTGCCAGCAGTGAGCGGACAGATAATTCACCCCTCCACTTT.

CDR3 sequence reads: CASSRGGAAAISNQPQHF. The CDR3 DNA reads as TGTGCCAGCAGCCGAGGGGGCGCTGCTGCAATTAGCAATCAGCCCCAGCATTTT. J is TRBJ1-5 and V is TRBV5-8, with 7 bases lining up with TRBD1. The ends lost 4 bases at V and 0 bases at J; junction bases unmatched: 13. Germline loops: CDR1 SGHTS, CDR2 YDEGEE. The CDR3 runs to 18 residues.

The J gene is TRBJ2-7, the V gene TRBV11-3; 9 positions match TRBD2. Germline V lookup: CDR1 SGHNT, CDR2 YENEEA. The CDR3 spans 15 residues. Trimming took 4 bases from V and 6 from J; bases not matched to a gene: 10. CDR3 coding DNA: TGTGCCAGCAGCTCCTTGCGGGGGGGCCTGACCGAGCAGTACTTC. This gives the protein CASSSLRGGLTEQYF.

The V and J genes are TRBV6-5 and TRBJ1-6, with 12 positions matching TRBD1. The germline V gene encodes CDR1 MNHEY and CDR2 SVGAGI. The CDR3 length is 15 residues. Germline trimming cut 7 bases from V and 7 bases from J; bases unmatched to any gene: 5. Here the CDR3 DNA reads TGTGCCAGCATCGGGACAGGGGGCGAAAATTCACCCCTCCACTTT. Its protein is CASIGTGGENSPLHF.

V and J are TRBV5-4 and TRBJ2-3; 8 bases agree with TRBD2. Trimming took 4 bases from V and 2 from J; bases not matched to a gene: 12. CDR1 and CDR2 from the germline V gene are SGHNT and YYREEE (reference sequence). The CDR3 has 17 amino acids. The CDR3 DNA follows: TGTGCCAGCAGCCCTCAAATAGCGGGGAGGGACACAGATACGCAGTATTTT. Protein sequence: CASSPQIAGRDTDTQYF.

There are a few counts of this clone. The gene calls are TRBV4-3 and TRBJ2-5; TRBD2 matches at 9 bases. Germline V gives CDR1 LGHNA, CDR2 YSLEER. The CDR3 sequence is 15 residues long. Unmatched junction bases numbered 4, after V lost 2 bases and J lost 3 bases. The CDR3 DNA follows: TGCGCCAGCAGCCAACAAGCGGGGGGAGAAGAGACCCAGTACTTC. Amino acids: CASSQQAGGEETQYF.

The chain couples TRBV6-1 to TRBJ2-7, with TRBD2 as a possible D gene (6 bases). The germline V and J ends were trimmed by 2 bases and 7 bases, with 27 bases remaining between them. The CDR3 extends over 18 amino acids. Germline CDR1 MNHNS, CDR2 SASEGT. CDR3 residues: CASSEIRILGTPPKEQYF. The CDR3 bases are TGTGCCAGCAGTGAAATTCGGATACTAGGGACTCCACCTAAGGAGCAGTACTTC.

This chain connects TRBV5-6 to TRBJ1-4; TRBD1 matches 7 bases. V shed 4 bases and J 8 bases; nucleotides not matched to a gene: 8. In germline, CDR1 is SGHDT, CDR2 YYEEEE. The CDR3 runs to 14 residues. Written as DNA, the CDR3 is TGTGCCAGCAGCCGACCCGGGACAGACGAAAAACTGTTTTTT. Encoded protein: CASSRPGTDEKLFF. The full variable domain, its missing parts supplied by reference TRBV5-6 and TRBJ1-4, is DAGVTQSPTHLIKTRGQQVTLRCSPKSGHDTVSWYQQALGQGPQFIFQYYEEEERQRGNFPDRFSGHQFPNYSSELNVNALLLGDSALYLCASSRPGTDEKLFFGSGTQLSVL.

This clone was detected a few times. The chain employs TRBV6-6 and TRBJ1-1, with D uncertain. Trimming removed 0 bases from V and 0 bases from J, with 8 bases in between. Germline V lookup: CDR1 MNHNY, CDR2 SVGAGI (reference sequence). There are 15 residues in the CDR3. For the CDR3, the DNA is TGTGCCAGCAGTTACTCGAGAGGTATGAACACTGAAGCTTTCTTT. This translates into CASSYSRGMNTEAFF.